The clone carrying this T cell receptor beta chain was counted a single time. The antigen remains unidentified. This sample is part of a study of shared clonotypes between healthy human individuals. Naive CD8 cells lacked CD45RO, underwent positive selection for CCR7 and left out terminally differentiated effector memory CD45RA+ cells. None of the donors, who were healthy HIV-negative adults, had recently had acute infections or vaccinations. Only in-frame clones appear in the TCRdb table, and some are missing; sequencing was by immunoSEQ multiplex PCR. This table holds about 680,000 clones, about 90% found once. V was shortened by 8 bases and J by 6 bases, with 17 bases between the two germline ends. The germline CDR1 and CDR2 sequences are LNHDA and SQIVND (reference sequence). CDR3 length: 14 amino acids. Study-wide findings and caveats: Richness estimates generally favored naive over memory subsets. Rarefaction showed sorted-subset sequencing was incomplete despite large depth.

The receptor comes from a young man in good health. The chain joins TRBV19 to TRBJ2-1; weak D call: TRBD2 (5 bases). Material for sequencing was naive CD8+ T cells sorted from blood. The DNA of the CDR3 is TGTGCCAGTCAACTAGTCTTAGGAGGCAATGAGCAGTTCTTC. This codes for CASQLVLGGNEQFF.